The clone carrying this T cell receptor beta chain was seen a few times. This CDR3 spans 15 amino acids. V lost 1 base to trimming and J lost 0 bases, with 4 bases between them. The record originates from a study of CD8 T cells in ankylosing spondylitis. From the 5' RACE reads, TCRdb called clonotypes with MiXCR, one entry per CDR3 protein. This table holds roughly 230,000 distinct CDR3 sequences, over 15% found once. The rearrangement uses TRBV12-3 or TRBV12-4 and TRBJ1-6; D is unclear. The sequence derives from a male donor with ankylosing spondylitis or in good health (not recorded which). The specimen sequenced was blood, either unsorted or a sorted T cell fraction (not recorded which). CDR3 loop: CASSLDYSYNSPLHF. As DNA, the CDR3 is TGTGCCAGCAGTTTAGATTACTCCTATAATTCACCCCTCCACTTT.